This T cell receptor beta chain was captured by sequencing in a study of post-analysis software for immune sequencing data. The overall study: Relapsing-remitting, secondary progressive and progressive-relapsing multiple sclerosis courses were included. Study results and caveats: Relative to controls, patients with multiple sclerosis showed significantly lower normalized Chao1 diversity. Relative to controls, patients had about 5 TRBV segments at higher frequency, with TRBV5-6, TRBV5-1 and TRBV20-1 among these. Strong co-clustering by F measure was seen for same-batch samples.

Germline CDR1 is LGHDT and CDR2 is YNNKEL (reference sequence). Trimming took 4 bases from V and 6 from J; bases not matched to a gene: 5. This CDR3 contains 15 residues. A word on this clonotype: Its target is not known.

TCR beta libraries were prepared from cDNA with unique molecular identifiers. Each sample of roughly 0.85 to 11 million input T cells yielded around 500,000 cDNA molecules, so each molecule approximated one T cell. MiXCR was run by TCRdb on the PCR reads, yielding one entry per CDR3 protein. Of hundreds of thousands of distinct CDR3 sequences listed, around 50% were seen once; the top ten hold 4% to 5.5%. The clonotype originates from a girl aged 5 to 17 with multiple sclerosis. The chain has TRBV3-1 and TRBJ1-6, with 8 nucleotides matching TRBD1. The sequenced sample consisted of blood. The CDR3 nucleotides are TGTGCCAGCAGCCTAAGGACAGGGAGTAATTCACCCCTCCACTTT. Its protein product is CASSLRTGSNSPLHF. The full variable domain, its missing parts supplied by reference TRBV3-1 and TRBJ1-6, is DTAVSQTPKYLVTQMGNDKSIKCEQNLGHDTMYWYKQDSKKFLKIMFSYNNKELIINETVPNRFSPKSPDKAHLNLHINSLELGDSAVYFCASSLRTGSNSPLHFGNGTRLTVT.